A selection of T cell receptor beta chains follows, all from one sample in a study of shared clonotypes between healthy human individuals. Method: immunoSEQ multiplex PCR; TCRdb's copy keeps in-frame clones and lacks some. The sample gives some 2,500,000 clones, roughly 93% of which show up once; approximately 0.37% is in the top ten. Sample: naive CD4+ T cells from PBMCs. These receptors all come from a man aged 18 to 35 in good health. Some clones in this sample may be carry-over from other donors' samples. Both conserved end residues are part of each CDR3. Each record gives: J gene, D gene, clone size, V gene, CDR3 DNA, CDR3 protein. A D gene is named only where the DNA matches it firmly. Some rows have no size entry. The others give once, few or many, or a class for an expanded clone.

TRBJ2-2,NA,NA,TRBV5-1,TGCGCCAGCAGCGGGGGCGCGAACACCGGGGAGCTGTTTTTT,CASSGGANTGELFF
TRBJ2-1,TRBD2,NA,TRBV29-1,TGCAGCGTATTACGACTAGCGGGTTACCGTCATCACAATGAGCAGTTCTTC,CSVLRLAGYRHHNEQFF
TRBJ2-3,NA,NA,TRBV5-1,TGCGCCAGCAGCGCAGGGGGACTCACAGATACGCAGTATTTT,CASSAGGLTDTQYF
TRBJ2-1,TRBD2,NA,TRBV5-1,TGCGCCAGCAGCGTAGTAGCGGGAGTCCGCAATGAGCAGTTCTTC,CASSVVAGVRNEQFF
TRBJ2-2,NA,NA,TRBV11-3,TGTGCCAGCAGCTCGCACACTTGGGTAGGGGAGCTGTTTTTT,CASSSHTWVGELFF
TRBJ1-5,NA,once,TRBV6-6,TGTGCCAGCAGTTACTCGGGTGGACGGTATGAGCCCCAGCATTTT,CASSYSGGRYEPQHF
TRBJ2-1,NA,NA,TRBV27,TGTGCCAGCAGTGCCCTAGGTCTCTCCTACAATGAGCAGTTCTTC,CASSALGLSYNEQFF
TRBJ2-7,TRBD1,NA,TRBV12-5,TGTGCTAGTGGGGCAGGGACAGGGGGATTCGGTGAGCAGTACTTC,CASGAGTGGFGEQYF
TRBJ2-7,TRBD2,NA,TRBV5-1,TGCGCCAGCAGCAAACGAAGCGGACTAGCGGATACCTACGAGCAGTACTTC,CASSKRSGLADTYEQYF
TRBJ2-1,TRBD1,NA,TRBV6-1,TGTGCCAGCAGTGCGGTTAAAATCCCGGGACAGGGGGCAAATGAGCAGTTCTTC,CASSAVKIPGQGANEQFF
TRBJ2-3,NA,NA,TRBV7-9,TGTGCCAGCAGCTTACGGGCGAGCACAGATACGCAGTATTTT,CASSLRASTDTQYF
TRBJ2-3,TRBD2,NA,TRBV2,TGTGCCAGCAGTGCCCTAGCGGGTGGGGAGAATACGCAGTATTTT,CASSALAGGENTQYF
TRBJ2-1,NA,NA,TRBV9,TGTGCCAGCAGCGTAGAGTCGGGGTCGGGTGAGCAGTTCTTC,CASSVESGSGEQFF
TRBJ2-5,TRBD2,once,TRBV27,TGTGCCAGCAGTTTAGTAGCTAGCGGGAGGGAGACCCAGTACTTC,CASSLVASGRETQYF
TRBJ1-5,NA,once,TRBV27,TGTGCCAGCAGTTTAAGGGGCAGGGGAAGCAATCAGCCCCAGCATTTT,CASSLRGRGSNQPQHF
TRBJ1-2,TRBD1,NA,TRBV9,TGTGCCAGCAGCGGGACAGGGAACTATGGCTACACCTTC,CASSGTGNYGYTF
TRBJ2-5,NA,NA,TRBV7-3,TGTGCCAGCAGCCGAGGGAGCCCCCAAGAGACCCAGTACTTC,CASSRGSPQETQYF
TRBJ2-7,NA,NA,TRBV28,TGTGCCAGCAGTTCCCCCGAGGAGCAGTACTTC,CASSSPEEQYF
TRBJ2-1,TRBD2,NA,TRBV7-2,TGTGCCAGCAGCTTCCCCTTAGCGGGAGCCCCCAATGAGCAGTTCTTC,CASSFPLAGAPNEQFF
TRBJ2-7,NA,NA,TRBV19,TGTGCCAGTAGTAGAGGCAGTTCCTACGAGCAGTACTTC,CASSRGSSYEQYF
TRBJ2-6,TRBD2,NA,TRBV9,TGTGCCAGCAGCCGACTAGCTTTCACTGGGGCCAACGTCCTGACTTTC,CASSRLAFTGANVLTF
TRBJ2-3,NA,once,TRBV7-2,TGTGCCAGCAGCTTAAGTGGGTTCACAGATACGCAGTATTTT,CASSLSGFTDTQYF
TRBJ1-3,NA,NA,TRBV7-2,TGTGCCAGCAGCCATGGGGGGGCACGCAGGAACACCATATATTTT,CASSHGGARRNTIYF
TRBJ1-4,TRBD1,NA,TRBV7-9,TGTGCCAGCAGCCCCGGACAGGGGGGGGAAAAACTGTTTTTT,CASSPGQGGEKLFF
TRBJ1-2,NA,NA,TRBV7-8,TGTGCCAGCAGCTTAGAGGACAGCCACTATGGCTACACCTTC,CASSLEDSHYGYTF
TRBJ2-7,NA,NA,TRBV5-1,TGCGCCAGCAGGCGACAGACCTACGAGCAGTACTTC,CASRRQTYEQYF
TRBJ2-2,NA,NA,TRBV27,TGTGCCAGCACAACTGGGGGAAGGGAGAGAATGTCGAACACCGGGGAGCTGTTTTTT,CASTTGGRERMSNTGELFF
TRBJ2-7,NA,NA,TRBV7-3,TGTGCCAGCAGCCCAGGGGGGCAGAGATACGAGCAGTACTTC,CASSPGGQRYEQYF
TRBJ1-1,NA,NA,TRBV29-1,TGCAGCGTTGTCCAGGGGTCCCTGAACACTGAAGCTTTCTTT,CSVVQGSLNTEAFF
TRBJ2-1,TRBD2,once,TRBV9,TGTGCCAGCAGCGTATGGCTAGCGGGAGGGGTATACAATGAGCAGTTCTTC,CASSVWLAGGVYNEQFF
TRBJ2-1,NA,NA,TRBV2,TGTGCCAGCAGGGAAGACAGGTCCGAGCAGTTCTTC,CASREDRSEQFF
TRBJ2-5,NA,NA,TRBV2,TGTGCCAGCAGTGAAGGCGTGCAAGAGACCCAGTACTTC,CASSEGVQETQYF